Here is one TCR beta chain with its context. Its antigen is still unknown. This record comes from a study of cytomegalovirus exposure and HLA in healthy donors (TCRdb year 2017). Concerning the study at large: In an earlier analysis of fewer than 750 of the donors, under 300 Gb of sequence data and 120 million or so unique TCR beta sequences from approximately 180 million T cells were reported. Typing coverage differed by locus: A, B, C, DRB1 and DQB1 were typed in roughly 620-630 donors, DQA1 in about 510, DPA1 in approximately 610, and DPB1 in 472. A handful of DR-DQ haplotypes were handled as single units for association and clustering because linkage in the cohort was strong. The aim of the study was to test whether cataloging public T cell receptors could identify signatures of past pathogen exposure. To decide whether each TCR beta V gene segment behaved as functional or pseudogenic, an earlier analysis of 587 of the donors relied on high-throughput TCR beta sequencing. A later genetic analysis took genome-wide SNP genotypes for about three fifths of the roughly 700 donors and used that subset as a discovery cohort. Rather than drawing on any new phenotypic data, the later analysis identified candidate immune exposures from TCR beta sequences and the way those sequences occurred across donors. All discovery cohort repertoires had been generated using a single sequencing platform. The study used immunosequencing to profile the T cell repertoires of several hundred subjects and linked those repertoires to cytomegalovirus serostatus. To study patterns of TCR occurrence, a later analysis re-analyzed previously published TCR beta repertoires from just over 650 donors and added high-resolution HLA genotyping. HLA typing covered class I and class II loci at four-digit resolution. Of the roughly 410 genotyped donors, 70% to 90% were placed in the genetic ancestry cluster associated with self-reported Caucasian donors. In addition to the first cohort of approximately 650 subjects, a separate validation cohort of over 90 different subjects was used. To predict cytomegalovirus infection status, the study combined high-throughput TCR immunosequencing, statistical association of individual TCRs with disease status, and machine learning. Among about 400 genotyped donors of the cohort, an average of around 250,000 unique TCR beta nucleotide sequences was sequenced per donor, of which 15% to 20% were non-productive. An early release that covered roughly 600 HLA-typed donors contained approximately 290 gigabases of sequencing data and about 93 million unique TCR sequences. Donor age, sex, ethnicity and CMV serostatus were compiled alongside the repertoire data.

The paper as a whole reports these results and caveats: The classifier was reported to diagnose cytomegalovirus status with high specificity and sensitivity in both the original cohort and the validation cohort. In an earlier analysis of some 550 of the donors, most TCR beta V segments were observed in productive rearrangements about 87% or about 30% of the time, broadly matching IMGT annotations. The 87-base-pair reads could not distinguish some IMGT-functional V segments, including TRBV6-2 and TRBV6-3, so those segments were excluded. Most CMV-associated TCR beta chains appeared to be HLA-restricted in a later analysis, and the HLA associations seemed to be driven largely by CMV exposure. A further reported finding was that TCR beta sequences accurately predicted the HLA-A and HLA-B alleles for most subjects in the first cohort. According to the authors, the approach could potentially be generalized to other disease states and immunological phenotypes. In a later analysis, HLA-associated TCR beta chains were found to be more clonally expanded and to have lower generation probabilities than equally common non-associated chains. The study listed 150 to 200 TCR beta chains as associated with cytomegalovirus. Most TCR sequences were seen in very few donors, while some public TCRs were found in many individuals. Linkage disequilibrium might explain the correlated functional status among segregating V segments, but an unknown experimental factor could not be excluded. A cluster of highly shared sequence variants was judged likely to be a technical artifact of the sequencing pipeline. Seventeen rarely observed V segments, including chromosome 9 orphons, were excluded from the earlier analysis of 550 to 700 of the donors because counts were too low. A later genetic analysis reported fewer N-insertions in productive TCRs among donors in an Asian-associated ancestry cluster than the roughly 700-donor mean. A later analysis reported that several top co-occurrence clusters appeared linked to parvovirus B19, influenza, CMV and Epstein-Barr virus. In vitro tests confirmed that three of the cytomegalovirus-associated TCR beta chains recognize cytomegalovirus antigens. In this cohort, only TCR beta chains were sequenced, and detectable features were limited by the absence of alpha or paired-chain data. Immune exposure information for the cohort was limited to CMV serostatus. A later genetic analysis associated a missense DCLRE1C variant with V-gene and J-gene trimming of TCR beta chains, and an independent cohort replicated the association. When HLA alleles, especially DR and DQ, strongly co-occurred, TCR associations were difficult to assign to individual alleles. Sequencing depth was assumed to be roughly uniform across donors in the presence/absence analyses, though that assumption may not hold. Because HLA typing was unavailable for some donors at each locus, only the typed subset was used in association tests. A later analysis found that TCR association rates varied across HLA loci, with DRB1 alleles showing the most associated TCRs and HLA-C alleles the fewest. A later analysis associated about 18,000 TCR beta sequences with specific HLA alleles at a false discovery rate of 0.05.

Libraries came from the immunoSEQ multiplex PCR assay. For the multiplex PCR, a mixture combining 60 forward primers for TCR Vbeta segments and 13 reverse primers for TCR Jbeta segments was used. Amplification of the CDR3 region of rearranged TCR beta genes was performed with a multiplex PCR assay on genomic DNA. Amplified TCR beta libraries were sequenced as 87-base-pair reads on the Illumina HiSeq System. In the paper's pipeline: A later analysis tallied 75 million to 95 million unique TCR beta chains across the 610 or so repertoires, and approximately 12 million of those chains were shared by two or more donors. Raw reads were error-corrected and collapsed into unique sequences with a nearest-neighbor algorithm that merged closely related sequences to remove PCR and sequencing errors. V, D and J gene segments were assigned by aligning CDR3 sequences to IMGT reference sequences. Each retained sequence needed at least a six-nucleotide match to both a V gene segment and a J gene segment. Rearrangements were called productive when the CDR3 lacked stop codons and stayed in frame with V and J; all others were non-productive. Following IMGT convention, CDR3 was defined as the stretch from the second conserved V-encoded cysteine up to the conserved J-encoded phenylalanine. The earlier analysis of 550 to 650 of the donors excluded any sequence lacking an unambiguous match to a single V gene segment. In an earlier analysis of a few hundred of the donors, V segments were called functional above 56.7% productive rearrangements and were called segregating when the between-donor standard deviation exceeded 5%. A statistical classification framework was built for diagnosing cytomegalovirus status from the catalog of TCR beta chain sequences. A later analysis assigned V and J genes by comparing TCR nucleotide sequences with IMGT/GENE-DB human TR gene sequences. Using the TCRdist pipeline, a later analysis assigned CDR3 sequences along with most-parsimonious VDJ recombination scenarios. In a later analysis, each TCR beta chain was defined by its CDR3 amino acid sequence together with its V-gene family, and reads lacking a unique V-gene family were excluded. In a later analysis, some 600 highly shared, low-generation-probability nucleotide sequences were removed to address suspected cross-contamination and a sequencing artifact. In a later analysis, a clonal expansion index was calculated for each public chain from normalized within-repertoire ranks of inferred template counts. In a later analysis, generation probabilities were computed with a VDJ recombination model fitted to out-of-frame rearrangements, and the resulting probabilities were checked against IGoR. In a later analysis, hypergeometric tests were used to score TCR-TCR, TCR-HLA and TCR-CMV co-occurrence, with a repertoire-size bias correction applied to TCR pairs. A later analysis estimated false discovery rates by permuting HLA or CMV assignments 20 times. In a later analysis, co-occurring TCRs were grouped using DBSCAN, and TCRdist sequence similarity was added for clustering within HLA-allele-positive subsets. Co-occurrence clustering excluded repertoires with fewer than 30,000 or more than 120,000 public chains, plus five with anomalous nucleotide sharing. The table comes from immuneACCESS by way of TCRdb, which keeps in-frame sequences with V and J called. Part of the clones is missing from these tables; in studies checked, under half for an unresolved V gene and the rest for unknown reasons. V and J calls and clone size are those listed in that table; D and trimming were worked out from the DNA. The sample's records list about 130,000 clones. The ten largest clones take up roughly 2% of the sample.

In total, roughly 670 healthy bone marrow donors made up the cohort. At the time of sampling, all cohort members were nominally healthy, though unrecorded immune exposures were likely present. The donor tested CMV seronegative and was one of the 352 seronegative cohort members. A peripheral blood sample was collected from each donor, and TCR beta sequencing was performed on peripheral blood mononuclear cells. Genomic DNA was extracted from the blood cell samples with the Qiagen DNeasy Blood Extraction Kit. From the cysteine through the phenylalanine, the CDR3 covers 13 amino acids. The sequence is cut down to CDR3 DNA, 39 bases in frame from base 1. Cut back by 5 bases and 4 bases, the V and J ends lie 10 bases apart. CDR1 and CDR2 are read off the germline V gene as SGHAT and FQNNGV.

The chain employs TRBV11-2 and TRBJ2-3; the D region possibly corresponds to TRBD2 (6 bases align). This clonotype was sampled from a woman aged 60-75 years in good health and CMV-seronegative. The sample taken for sequencing was PBMCs. CDR3 region: CASSAGLPDTQYF. In nucleotide form, the sequence is TGTGCCAGCAGCGCGGGACTTCCAGATACGCAGTATTTT.